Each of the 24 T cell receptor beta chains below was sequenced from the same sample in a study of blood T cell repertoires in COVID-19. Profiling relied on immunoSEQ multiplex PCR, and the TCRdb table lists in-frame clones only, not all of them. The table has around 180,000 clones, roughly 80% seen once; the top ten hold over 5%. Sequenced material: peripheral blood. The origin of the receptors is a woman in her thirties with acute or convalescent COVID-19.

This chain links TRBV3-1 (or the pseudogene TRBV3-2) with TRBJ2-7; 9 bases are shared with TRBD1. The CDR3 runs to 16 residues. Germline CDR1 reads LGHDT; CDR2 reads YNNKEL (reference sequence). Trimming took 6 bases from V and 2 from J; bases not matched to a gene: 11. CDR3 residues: CASSPNYRGRAYEQYF. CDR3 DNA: TGTGCCAGCAGTCCCAATTACAGGGGGCGCGCCTACGAGCAGTACTTC.

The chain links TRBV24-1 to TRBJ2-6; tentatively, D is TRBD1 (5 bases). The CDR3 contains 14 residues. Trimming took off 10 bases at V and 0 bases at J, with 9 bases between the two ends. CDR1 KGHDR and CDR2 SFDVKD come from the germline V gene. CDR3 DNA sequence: TGTGCCACTAGAAGGGGCTCTGGGGCCAACGTCCTGACTTTC. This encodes CATRRGSGANVLTF.

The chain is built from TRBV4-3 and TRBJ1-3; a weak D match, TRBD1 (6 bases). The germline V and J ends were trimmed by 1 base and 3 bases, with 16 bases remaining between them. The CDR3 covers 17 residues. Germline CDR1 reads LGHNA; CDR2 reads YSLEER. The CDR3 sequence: CASSQVQYRVNGNTIYF. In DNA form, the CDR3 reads TGCGCCAGCAGCCAAGTTCAATACAGGGTCAATGGAAACACCATATATTTT.

CDR3 sequence reads: CASSPRAYSNQPQHF. The CDR3, as DNA: TGTGCCAGCAGTCCCAGGGCGTATAGCAATCAGCCCCAGCATTTT. The chain has TRBV28 and TRBJ1-5; tentative D call: TRBD1 (5 bases). The V gene lost 5 bases and the J gene lost 0 bases, with 11 bases spanning the gap. The CDR3 is made up of 15 amino acids. CDR1 MDHEN and CDR2 SYDVKM come from the germline V gene. Using reference TRBV28 and TRBJ1-5 for the parts outside the CDR3, the full variable domain is DVKVTQSSRYLVKRTGEKVFLECVQDMDHENMFWYRQDPGLGLRLIYFSYDVKMKEKGDIPEGYSVSREKKERFSLILESASTNQTSMYLCASSPRAYSNQPQHFGDGTRLSIL.

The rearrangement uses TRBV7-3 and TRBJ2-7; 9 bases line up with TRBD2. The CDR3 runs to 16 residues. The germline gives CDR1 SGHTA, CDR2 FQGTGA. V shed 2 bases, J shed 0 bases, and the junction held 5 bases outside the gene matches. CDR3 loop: CASSLLRGGDSYEQYF. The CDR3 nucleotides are TGTGCCAGCAGCTTACTTCGCGGGGGGGACTCCTACGAGCAGTACTTC.

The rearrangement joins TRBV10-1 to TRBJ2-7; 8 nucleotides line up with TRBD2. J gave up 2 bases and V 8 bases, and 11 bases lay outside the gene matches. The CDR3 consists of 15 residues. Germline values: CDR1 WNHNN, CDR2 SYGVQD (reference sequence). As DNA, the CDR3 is TGCGCCAGCCGCGACACCCCGGGACTAGCCTACGAGCAGTACTTC. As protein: CASRDTPGLAYEQYF.

The CDR3 region is CASSLNRQGAIGANVLTF. The CDR3 nucleotides read TGTGCCAGCAGCTTAAATCGGCAGGGGGCTATTGGGGCCAACGTCCTGACTTTC. V and J are TRBV7-3 and TRBJ2-6, with 8 bases that match TRBD1. This CDR3 is built from 18 residues. V lost 1 base, J lost 3 bases, and 8 bases stayed unmatched. Germline CDR1 is SGHTA and CDR2 is FQGTGA.

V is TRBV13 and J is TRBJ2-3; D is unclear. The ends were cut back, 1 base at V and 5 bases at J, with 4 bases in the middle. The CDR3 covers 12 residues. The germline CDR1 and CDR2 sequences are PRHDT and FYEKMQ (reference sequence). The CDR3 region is CASSLDRDTQYF. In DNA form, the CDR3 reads TGTGCCAGCAGCTTAGACAGAGATACGCAGTATTTT.

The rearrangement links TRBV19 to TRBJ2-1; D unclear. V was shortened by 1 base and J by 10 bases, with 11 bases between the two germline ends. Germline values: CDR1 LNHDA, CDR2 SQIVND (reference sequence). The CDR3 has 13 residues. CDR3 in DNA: TGTGCCAGTAGTATAGGTGGAGCGTGGGAGCAGTTCTTC. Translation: CASSIGGAWEQFF.

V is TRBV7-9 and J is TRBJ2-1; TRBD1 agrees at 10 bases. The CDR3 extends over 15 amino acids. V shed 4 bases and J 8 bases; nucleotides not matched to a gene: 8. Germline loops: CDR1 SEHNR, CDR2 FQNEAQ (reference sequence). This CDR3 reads CASSYDRGRVDEQFF. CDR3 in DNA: TGTGCCAGCAGCTACGACAGGGGGCGCGTCGATGAGCAGTTCTTC.

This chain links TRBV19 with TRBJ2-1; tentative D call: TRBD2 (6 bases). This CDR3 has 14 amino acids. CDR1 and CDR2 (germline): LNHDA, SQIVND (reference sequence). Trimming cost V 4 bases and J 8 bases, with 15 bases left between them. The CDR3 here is CASSSGNSYDEQFF. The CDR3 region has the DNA TGTGCCAGTAGTAGCGGGAACTCTTACGATGAGCAGTTCTTC.

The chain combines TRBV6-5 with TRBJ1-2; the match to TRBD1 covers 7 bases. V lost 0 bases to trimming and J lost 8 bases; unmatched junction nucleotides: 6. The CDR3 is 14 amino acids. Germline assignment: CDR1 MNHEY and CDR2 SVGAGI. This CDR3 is CASSYSRQGDGYTF. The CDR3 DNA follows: TGTGCCAGCAGTTACTCGAGGCAGGGGGACGGCTACACCTTC.

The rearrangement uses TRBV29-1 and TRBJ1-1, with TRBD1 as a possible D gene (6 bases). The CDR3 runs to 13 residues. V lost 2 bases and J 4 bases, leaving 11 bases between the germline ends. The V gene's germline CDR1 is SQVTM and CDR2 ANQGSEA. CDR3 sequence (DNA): TGCAGCGTTGAACAGGGGCGGGTCACTGAAGCTTTCTTT. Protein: CSVEQGRVTEAFF.

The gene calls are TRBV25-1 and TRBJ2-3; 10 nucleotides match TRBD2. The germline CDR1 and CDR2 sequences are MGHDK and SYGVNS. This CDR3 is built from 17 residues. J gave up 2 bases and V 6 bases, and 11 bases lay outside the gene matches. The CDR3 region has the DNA TGTGCCAGCAGCCCCCTAGGGCTAGCGGGGGTCACAGATACGCAGTATTTT. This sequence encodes CASSPLGLAGVTDTQYF.

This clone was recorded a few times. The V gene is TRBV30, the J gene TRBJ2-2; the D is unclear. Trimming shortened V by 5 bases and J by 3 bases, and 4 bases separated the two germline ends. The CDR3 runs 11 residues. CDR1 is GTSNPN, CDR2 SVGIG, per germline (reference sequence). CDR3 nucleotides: TGTGCCTGGCAGGACACCGGGGAGCTGTTTTTT. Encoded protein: CAWQDTGELFF.

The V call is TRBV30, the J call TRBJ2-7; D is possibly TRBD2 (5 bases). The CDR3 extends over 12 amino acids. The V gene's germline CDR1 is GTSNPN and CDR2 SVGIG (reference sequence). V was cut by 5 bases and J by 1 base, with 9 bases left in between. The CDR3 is CAWVRESYEQYF. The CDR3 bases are TGTGCCTGGGTTAGGGAGTCCTACGAGCAGTACTTC.

CDR3 bases: TGTGCCAGCAGCTTATCCCTAAGCTCTGGGGCCAACGTCCTGACTTTC. As protein: CASSLSLSSGANVLTF. The J gene is TRBJ2-6, the V gene TRBV7-9, with unresolved D. V was trimmed by 2 bases and J by 0 bases, leaving 8 bases between them. Germline lookup yields CDR1 SEHNR and CDR2 FQNEAQ (reference sequence). The CDR3 is 16 residues long.

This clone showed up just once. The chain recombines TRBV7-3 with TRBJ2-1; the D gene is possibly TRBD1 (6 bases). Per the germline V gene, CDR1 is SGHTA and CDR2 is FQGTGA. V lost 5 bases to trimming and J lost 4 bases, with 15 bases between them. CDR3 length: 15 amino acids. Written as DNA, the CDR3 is TGTGCCAGCAGCCTGGGGGCAGGCCATTACAATGAGCAGTTCTTC. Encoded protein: CASSLGAGHYNEQFF.

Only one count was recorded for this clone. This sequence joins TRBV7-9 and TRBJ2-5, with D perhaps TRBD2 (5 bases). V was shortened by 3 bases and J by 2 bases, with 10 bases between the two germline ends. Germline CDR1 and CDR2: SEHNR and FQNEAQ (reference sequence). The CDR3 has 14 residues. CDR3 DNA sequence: TGTGCCAGCAGCTTCGGAGGCAGACAAGAGACCCAGTACTTC. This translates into CASSFGGRQETQYF.

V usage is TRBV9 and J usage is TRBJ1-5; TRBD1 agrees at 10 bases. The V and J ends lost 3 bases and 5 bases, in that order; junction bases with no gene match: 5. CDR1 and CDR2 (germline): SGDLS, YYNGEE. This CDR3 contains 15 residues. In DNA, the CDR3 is TGTGCCAGCAGCGCTACGACAGGGGGCGATCAGCCCCAGCATTTT. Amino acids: CASSATTGGDQPQHF.

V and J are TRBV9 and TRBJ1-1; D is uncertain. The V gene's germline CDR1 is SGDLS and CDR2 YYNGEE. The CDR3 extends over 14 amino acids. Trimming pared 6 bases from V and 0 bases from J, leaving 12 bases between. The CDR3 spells CASMPGPVNTEAFF. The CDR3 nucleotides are TGTGCCAGCATGCCAGGCCCTGTGAACACTGAAGCTTTCTTT. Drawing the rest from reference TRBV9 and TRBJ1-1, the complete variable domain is DSGVTQTPKHLITATGQRVTLRCSPRSGDLSVYWYQQSLDQGLQFLIQYYNGEERAKGNILERFSAQQFPDLHSELNLSSLELGDSALYFCASMPGPVNTEAFFGQGTRLTVV.

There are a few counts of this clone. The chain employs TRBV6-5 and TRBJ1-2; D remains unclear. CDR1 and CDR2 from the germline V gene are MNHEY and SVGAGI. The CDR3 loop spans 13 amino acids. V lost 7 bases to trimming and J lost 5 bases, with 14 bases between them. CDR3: CASTTRDTYGYTF. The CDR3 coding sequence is TGTGCCAGCACCACTCGCGACACTTATGGCTACACCTTC.

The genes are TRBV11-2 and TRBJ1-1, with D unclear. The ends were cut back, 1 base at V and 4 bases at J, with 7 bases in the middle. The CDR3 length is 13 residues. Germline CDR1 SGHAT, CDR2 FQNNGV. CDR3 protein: CASSLAFGTEAFF. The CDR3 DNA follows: TGTGCCAGCAGCTTAGCATTCGGCACTGAAGCTTTCTTT.

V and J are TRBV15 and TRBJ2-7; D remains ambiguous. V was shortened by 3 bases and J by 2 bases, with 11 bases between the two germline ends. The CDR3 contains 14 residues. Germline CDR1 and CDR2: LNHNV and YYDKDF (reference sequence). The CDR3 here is CATSSRRGTYEQYF. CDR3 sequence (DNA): TGTGCCACCAGCAGCAGAAGAGGAACCTACGAGCAGTACTTC.